The table lists the clone carrying this TCR beta chain with a few counts. Its antigen is as yet unknown. These data originate in a study of post-analysis software for immune sequencing data. V lost 1 base and J 2 bases, leaving 8 bases between the germline ends. CDR3 length: 13 amino acids. The germline V gene encodes CDR1 DFQATT and CDR2 SNEGSKA (reference sequence). TCR beta cDNA libraries had unique molecular identifiers. Some 540,000 cDNA molecules were obtained from roughly 1 to 10 million T cells. TCRdb used MiXCR to reprocess the PCR reads, holding one entry per CDR3 protein. The sample consists of about 770,000 distinct CDR3 sequences, more than 45% of them appearing once. The study's findings and limits: In multiple sclerosis, normalized Chao1 diversity was significantly below that of controls. Four to six TRBV segments, including TRBV5-6, TRBV5-1 and TRBV20-1, were more frequent in patients than controls.

The V and J genes are TRBV20-1 and TRBJ2-5, with D unclear. The receptor comes from a girl aged 10-17 years with multiple sclerosis. The sample taken for sequencing was blood. The CDR3 region is CSARGEQQETQYF. The CDR3, as DNA: TGCAGTGCTAGAGGGGAACAACAAGAGACCCAGTACTTC.